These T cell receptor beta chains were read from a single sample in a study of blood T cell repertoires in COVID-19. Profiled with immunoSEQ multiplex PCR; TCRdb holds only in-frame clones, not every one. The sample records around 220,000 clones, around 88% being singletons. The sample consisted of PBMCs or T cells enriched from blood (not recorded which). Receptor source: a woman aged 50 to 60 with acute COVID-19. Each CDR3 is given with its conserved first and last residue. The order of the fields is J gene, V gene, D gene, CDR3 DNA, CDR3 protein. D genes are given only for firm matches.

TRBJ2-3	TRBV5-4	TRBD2	TGTGCCAGCAGCCTACCCGGGACTAGCGTCCTTACGCAGTATTTT	CASSLPGTSVLTQYF
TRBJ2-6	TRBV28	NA	TGTGCCAGCAGGGGAGGTGGCGGGGCCAACGTCCTGACTTTC	CASRGGGGANVLTF
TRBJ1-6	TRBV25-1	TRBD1	TGTGCCAGCAGTGAAGCAGGGACAGGGGATCGTTCACCCCTCCACTTT	CASSEAGTGDRSPLHF
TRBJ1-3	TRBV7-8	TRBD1	TGTGCCAGCAGCCGGGACAGGGTTTTTGGAAACACCATATATTTT	CASSRDRVFGNTIYF
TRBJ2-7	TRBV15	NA	TGTGCCACCAGCAGAGAGAAGGGCGCGGGGTACCTGCAGTACTTC	CATSREKGAGYLQYF
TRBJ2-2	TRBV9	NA	TGTGCCAGCAGCGTAGGTGGGGGGACTTGGACCGGGGAGCTGTTTTTT	CASSVGGGTWTGELFF
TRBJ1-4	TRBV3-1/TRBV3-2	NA	TGTGCCAGCAGCCAAGATCGTCGCGGGAGCGATGAAAAACTGTTTTTT	CASSQDRRGSDEKLFF
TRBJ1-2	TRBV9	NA	TGTGCCAGCAGCGCCGTAACAGTAAGCTATGGCTACACCTTC	CASSAVTVSYGYTF
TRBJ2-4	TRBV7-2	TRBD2	TGTGCCAGCAGCTTGGGAGGGGCTCCGCCCCTATCCCCCCACTTC	CASSLGGAPPLSPHF
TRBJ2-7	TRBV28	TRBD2	TGTGCCAGCAGGATGGGGGGGACGCAACCCTACGAGCAGTACTTC	CASRMGGTQPYEQYF
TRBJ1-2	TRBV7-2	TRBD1	TGTGCCAGCAGCTTATGGGGACAGGGGTACTATGGCTACACCTTC	CASSLWGQGYYGYTF
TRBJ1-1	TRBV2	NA	TGTGCCAGCAGCCAAACAGGTTCGAACACTGAAGCTTTCTTT	CASSQTGSNTEAFF
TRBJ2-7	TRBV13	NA	TGTGCCAGCAGAGTCGGCAGGCAATCCTACGAGCAGTACTTC	CASRVGRQSYEQYF